The 22 T cell receptor beta chains in this list originate from one sample, sequenced in a study of post-analysis software for immune sequencing data. Incorporated into the TCR beta cDNA libraries were unique molecular identifiers, which served to reduce PCR and sequencing biases. A single record per CDR3 protein comes from TCRdb applying MiXCR to the PCR reads. The table shows more than 350,000 distinct CDR3 sequences, with about 40% occurring only once. Their antigens remain unidentified. Study-level findings and limits: About five TRBV segments were more frequent in patients than controls; TRBV5-6, TRBV5-1 and TRBV20-1 belonged to this group.

The sequencing input was blood. These receptor sequences come from a girl aged 2-9 years with multiple sclerosis.

The gene calls are TRBV3-1 and TRBJ2-5; no firm D call. The germline V gene encodes CDR1 LGHDT and CDR2 YNNKEL (reference sequence). The CDR3 covers 15 residues. V was cut by 4 bases and J by 2 bases, with 14 bases left in between. The CDR3 DNA follows: TGTGCCAGCAGCCCGGTTCTGCAGAGACAAGAGACCCAGTACTTC. Its protein product is CASSPVLQRQETQYF.

This clonotype turned up a few times. The chain carries TRBV2 and TRBJ2-5; tentatively, D is TRBD1 or TRBD2 (5 bases each). From germline, CDR1 is SNHLY and CDR2 FYNNEI. CDR3 length: 13 amino acids. V lost 8 bases to trimming and J lost 1 base, with 11 bases between them. Here the CDR3 reads CASLRGSQETQYF. CDR3 in DNA: TGTGCCAGCCTGAGGGGATCCCAAGAGACCCAGTACTTC. Together with reference TRBV2 and TRBJ2-5, the CDR3 gives the full variable domain: EPEVTQTPSHQVTQMGQEVILRCVPISNHLYFYWYRQILGQKVEFLVSFYNNEISEKSEIFDDQFSVERPDGSNFTLKIRSTKLEDSAMYFCASLRGSQETQYFGPGTRLLVL.

Only a few counts were recorded for this clonotype. The chain joins TRBV7-8 to TRBJ2-4; possibly TRBD2 for D (5 bases). Germline CDR1 reads SGHVS; CDR2 reads FQNEAQ. The CDR3 has 18 residues. Deletions cut 0 bases from V and 0 bases from J, with 15 bases between. The CDR3 spells CASSLAEWAGRAKNIQYF. In DNA, the CDR3 is TGTGCCAGCAGCTTAGCGGAATGGGCGGGTCGAGCCAAAAACATTCAGTACTTC.

The V call is TRBV27, the J call TRBJ2-7, with TRBD2 as a possible D gene (5 bases). Between the trimmed V and J ends, which lost 1 base and 3 bases, there was a span of 13 bases. Germline-derived CDR1 and CDR2 are MNHEY and SMNVEV (reference sequence). This CDR3 is 15 amino acids long. The CDR3 here is CASSLFLADIYEQYF. CDR3 nucleotides: TGTGCCAGCAGTTTATTCCTAGCAGACATCTACGAGCAGTACTTC.

This clonotype was counted only a few times. This chain joins TRBV6-2 or TRBV6-3 and TRBJ1-5; weak D call: TRBD1 (5 bases). The CDR3 is 15 amino acids. Germline lookup yields CDR1 MNHEY and CDR2 SVGEGT. Trimming left V 5 bases short and J 3 bases short, with 14 bases between. The CDR3 loop is CASSIGKGINQPQHF. The CDR3 region has the DNA TGTGCCAGCAGTATAGGTAAGGGGATCAATCAGCCCCAGCATTTT.

This clonotype was found a few times. The J gene is TRBJ2-3, the V gene TRBV3-1; D not certain. The CDR3 runs 16 residues. V gave up 4 bases and J gave up 2 bases, with 16 bases separating them. Germline V gene sequence: CDR1 LGHDT, CDR2 YNNKEL (reference sequence). CDR3 sequence reads: CASSPSGETYTDTQYF. The CDR3 DNA follows: TGTGCCAGCAGCCCCTCCGGAGAAACTTACACAGATACGCAGTATTTT.

This chain joins TRBV27 and TRBJ2-7; D is possibly TRBD2 (5 bases). The CDR3 loop spans 14 amino acids. The germline CDR1 and CDR2 sequences are MNHEY and SMNVEV (reference sequence). Trimming removed 7 bases from V and 2 bases from J, with 15 bases in between. As DNA, the CDR3 is TGTGCCAGCACCCCCTTGGGAGACCCCTACGAGCAGTACTTC. Translated: CASTPLGDPYEQYF.

The rearrangement links TRBV10-3 to TRBJ1-6; TRBD1 might be the D (5 bases). V lost 2 bases, J lost 5 bases, and 10 bases lay in between. CDR3 size: 15 residues. Looked up from germline, CDR1 is ENHRY and CDR2 is SYGVKD. DNA for the CDR3: TGTGCCATCAGTGAGCGACAGCCCAATAATTCACCCCTCCACTTT. Translating it yields CAISERQPNNSPLHF.

This chain's CDR3 is CSAGTGVPWTGELFF. CDR3 DNA sequence: TGCAGTGCTGGCACAGGGGTCCCCTGGACCGGGGAGCTGTTTTTT. The V gene is TRBV20-1, the J gene TRBJ2-2; 7 bases match TRBD1. J gave up 5 bases and V 5 bases, and 11 bases lay outside the gene matches. The CDR3 runs to 15 residues. Germline CDR1 reads DFQATT; CDR2 reads SNEGSKA (reference sequence).

This clonotype was picked up a small number of times. V is TRBV20-1 and J is TRBJ1-1; 7 bases are a match to TRBD1. The CDR3 loop spans 15 amino acids. Germline V gives CDR1 DFQATT, CDR2 SNEGSKA (reference sequence). The V and J ends lost 1 base and 0 bases, in that order; junction bases with no gene match: 5. In DNA form, the CDR3 reads TGCAGTGCTAGAGCCCTACAGGGGTTGAACACTGAAGCTTTCTTT. It encodes CSARALQGLNTEAFF.

The chain uses TRBV7-3 and TRBJ1-2, with 8 bases that match TRBD1. The CDR3 is made up of 15 amino acids. CDR1 and CDR2 (germline): SGHTA, FQGTGA. The trim removed 5 bases at V and 2 bases at J, leaving 7 bases unmatched. The CDR3 reads CASSPGQGPNYGYTF. CDR3 coding DNA: TGTGCCAGCAGCCCAGGACAGGGACCCAACTATGGCTACACCTTC.

The V and J genes are TRBV6-5 and TRBJ1-2; D unresolved. Germline loops: CDR1 MNHEY, CDR2 SVGAGI. This CDR3 spans 17 amino acids. V dropped 0 bases and J dropped 2 bases, with 16 bases sitting between them. DNA for the CDR3: TGTGCCAGCAGTTACTCGCGCGGCACCTTGGGGAACTATGGCTACACCTTC. Its protein is CASSYSRGTLGNYGYTF.

This clonotype was found a few times. The CDR3 coding sequence is TGTGCCAGCAAGACGAGCTCCTACAATGAGCAGTTCTTC. It translates to CASKTSSYNEQFF. This rearrangement joins TRBV2 to TRBJ2-1; D gene uncertain. The CDR3 length is 13 residues. V was trimmed by 7 bases and J by 0 bases, leaving 7 bases between them. Looked up from germline, CDR1 is SNHLY and CDR2 is FYNNEI.

This clonotype was found a few times. At one boundary the junction diverges from the germline segment, which might be a read error. The gene calls are TRBV30 and TRBJ1-2; possibly TRBD1 for D (5 bases). The CDR3 length is 12 residues. Germline V gene lookup returns CDR1 GTSNPN and CDR2 SVGIG (reference sequence). DNA for the CDR3: TGCGCCTGGATAGCAGGGAAGGATGGCTACACCTTC. It specifies CAWIAGKDGYTF.

V gene TRBV5-1 combines with J gene TRBJ2-1; either TRBD1 or TRBD2 may fit D (5 bases each). There are 16 residues in the CDR3. Germline V gene sequence: CDR1 SGHRS, CDR2 YFSETQ. The V end was cut by 0 bases, the J end by 2 bases, with 12 bases between. CDR3 nucleotides: TGCGCCAGCAGCTTGGTTCGAGGGGCGGCCTACAATGAGCAGTTCTTC. This gives the protein CASSLVRGAAYNEQFF.

The chain has TRBV5-1 and TRBJ2-7; 7 positions match TRBD1. Germline V gene lookup returns CDR1 SGHRS and CDR2 YFSETQ. This CDR3 has 14 residues. The J segment lost 6 bases and the V segment lost 6 bases, leaving 12 bases of the junction unmatched. CDR3 protein: CASNFGDSVFEQYF. CDR3 DNA: TGCGCCAGCAACTTTGGGGACAGCGTCTTCGAGCAGTACTTC.

The chain employs TRBV7-2 and TRBJ2-7; a possible D gene is TRBD2 (6 bases). Trimming stripped 2 bases from V and 5 bases from J, with 22 bases between. The germline gives CDR1 SGHTA, CDR2 FQGNSA. CDR3 length equals 17 residues. The CDR3 here is CASSLHGRARDLNEQYF. The CDR3 DNA sequence: TGTGCCAGCAGCTTACACGGGAGAGCGAGGGATTTGAACGAGCAGTACTTC.

As regards this clonotype: A much larger clonotype is one base distant, so this may be a read error. The V call is TRBV20-1, the J call TRBJ2-1; the D gene could be TRBD1 or TRBD2 (6 bases each). This CDR3 is built from 17 residues. Germline loops: CDR1 DFQATT, CDR2 SNEGSKA (reference sequence). Here the CDR3 reads CSDRDVQGGFVENEQFF. CDR3 bases: TGCAGTGATAGAGATGTACAGGGAGGATTCGTAGAGAATGAGCAGTTCTTC.

This clonotype was counted between two and nine times. The V gene is TRBV10-2, the J gene TRBJ2-5, with D maybe TRBD2 (6 bases). Germline-derived CDR1 and CDR2 are WSHSY and SAAADI. The V and J ends lost 3 bases and 3 bases respectively, with 17 bases between them. The CDR3 extends over 16 amino acids. The CDR3, as DNA: TGCGCCAGCAGTGATCTCCCGACTAGAAAGAAAGAGACCCAGTACTTC. It encodes CASSDLPTRKKETQYF.

The chain joins TRBV7-9 to TRBJ2-7; D unclear. Germline loops: CDR1 SEHNR, CDR2 FQNEAQ (reference sequence). This CDR3 spans 14 amino acids. V lost 3 bases to trimming and J lost 2 bases, with 11 bases between them. In DNA form, the CDR3 reads TGTGCCAGCAGCTTTCCGGACGGCACCTACGAGCAGTACTTC. It is translated as CASSFPDGTYEQYF. Looking up the rest from reference TRBV7-9 and TRBJ2-7 gives the full variable domain: DTGVSQNPRHKITKRGQNVTFRCDPISEHNRLYWYRQTLGQGPEFLTYFQNEAQLEKSRLLSDRFSAERPKGSFSTLEIQRTEQGDSAMYLCASSFPDGTYEQYFGPGTRLTVT.

This sequence joins TRBV5-6 and TRBJ1-2, with unresolved D. The germline gives CDR1 SGHDT, CDR2 YYEEEE. Between the trimmed V and J ends, which lost 4 bases and 6 bases, there was a span of 16 bases. The CDR3 has 14 residues. CDR3 protein: CASSPIAGNDGYTF. DNA for the CDR3: TGTGCCAGCAGCCCCATCGCCGGGAACGATGGCTACACCTTC.

V is TRBV6-2 or TRBV6-3 and J is TRBJ2-5; 7 positions agree with TRBD1. The better agreement between TRBJ2-7 and the DNA end casts doubt on the J call. This CDR3 is built from 12 residues. The germline V gene encodes CDR1 MNHEY and CDR2 SVGEGT. The CDR3: CASSTGAGEQYF. In nucleotides, the CDR3 is TGTGCCAGCAGTACAGGGGCCGGCGAGCAGTACTTC.